Presented here are 20 T cell receptor beta chains from one specimen sequenced in a study of T cells in Graves' hyperthyroidism and ophthalmopathy. Researchers amplified the TCR beta CDR3 regions from RNA transcripts. A first-round RT-PCR of the TCR CDR3 used the HTBI primer set. One entry per CDR3 protein, called by TCRdb with MiXCR from the multiplex PCR reads. The data hold 500,000 to 600,000 distinct CDR3 sequences, with about half observed a single time. Input material: peripheral blood or thyroid tissue (not recorded which). The receptors were gathered from a woman aged 18-35 years with Graves' hyperthyroidism.

Ten or more counts support this clonotype. This chain joins TRBV29-1 and TRBJ2-3; no reliable D call. Trimming removed 1 base at V and 6 bases at J, with 8 bases between. Germline CDR1 is SQVTM and CDR2 is ANQGSEA. The CDR3 contains 12 residues. CDR3 coding DNA: TGCAGCGTTGAAGGGGCGGAGGATACGCAGTATTTT. This gives the protein CSVEGAEDTQYF.

This clonotype was seen only a few times. The gene calls are TRBV12-3 or TRBV12-4 and TRBJ2-1, with D maybe TRBD1 (6 bases). The CDR3 loop spans 11 amino acids. V shed 4 bases and J shed 11 bases, with 9 bases lying between them. CDR3 in amino acids: CASSSGTKQFF. DNA of the CDR3: TGTGCCAGCAGTTCCGGGACAAAGCAGTTCTTC.

The J gene is TRBJ2-7, the V gene TRBV29-1, with D perhaps TRBD2 (6 bases). Germline CDR1 SQVTM, CDR2 ANQGSEA. This CDR3 has 13 residues. V was shortened by 5 bases and J by 4 bases, with 15 bases between the two germline ends. In DNA, the CDR3 is TGCAGCGTTCTTAGCGGTCCGCAGTACGAGCAGTACTTC. This codes for CSVLSGPQYEQYF.

This clonotype was picked up many times. The chain links TRBV12-3 or TRBV12-4 to TRBJ1-2; the D is unclear. V was trimmed by 2 bases and J by 8 bases, leaving 12 bases between them. This CDR3 is 13 amino acids long. For the CDR3, the DNA is TGTGCCAGCAGTTTACTGGGTAAACACGGCTACACCTTC. Encoded protein: CASSLLGKHGYTF.

This clonotype was seen ten or more times. V is TRBV12-3 or TRBV12-4 and J is TRBJ1-2, with D tentatively TRBD1 (6 bases). Trimming took 3 bases from V and 5 from J, leaving 13 bases between them. The CDR3 totals 14 residues. The CDR3 is CASSFLGGPYGYTF. The CDR3 region has the DNA TGTGCCAGCAGTTTTCTAGGGGGACCTTATGGCTACACCTTC.

For this clonotype: A read error is likely, as this CDR3 ends without the conserved phenylalanine or tryptophan. The DNA is left out, because the CDR3 cannot be placed on it with certainty; the CDR3 is given as TCRdb lists it. The chain links TRBV10-3 to TRBJ2-5; TRBD2, the table's D call, lacks a check against the DNA. CDR1 is ENHRY and CDR2 is SYGVKD in the germline V gene. The CDR3 adds up to 16 amino acids, both ends counted. CDR3 amino acids: CAITNRDGRDGYTFGS.

This clonotype was counted many times. This sequence joins TRBV7-8 and TRBJ1-4; D is unresolved. The germline gives CDR1 SGHVS, CDR2 FQNEAQ. This CDR3 has 13 residues. V lost 0 bases, J lost 7 bases, and 6 bases lay in between. CDR3: CASSLAVFEKLFF. The CDR3 nucleotides read TGTGCCAGCAGCTTAGCGGTGTTTGAAAAACTGTTTTTT. The full variable domain, completed using reference TRBV7-8 and TRBJ1-4, is GAGVSQSPRYKVAKRGQDVALRCDPISGHVSLFWYQQALGQGPEFLTYFQNEAQLDKSGLPSDRFFAERPEGSVSTLKIQRTQQEDSAVYLCASSLAVFEKLFFGSGTQLSVL.

This CDR3 is CASSSSGLADLTFYGYTF. In DNA form, the CDR3 reads TGTGCCAGCAGTTCCTCGGGACTAGCGGATTTGACGTTTTATGGCTACACCTTC. V gene TRBV7-2 combines with J gene TRBJ1-2; D is perhaps TRBD1 (5 bases). The CDR3 covers 18 residues. The germline V and J ends were trimmed by 6 bases and 5 bases, with 28 bases remaining between them. From germline, CDR1 is SGHTA and CDR2 FQGNSA.

This clonotype was detected many times. This chain links TRBV3-1 with TRBJ2-2, with D possibly TRBD2 on 5 matching bases. There are 13 residues in the CDR3. CDR1 is LGHDT and CDR2 is YNNKEL in the germline V gene (reference sequence). V lost 5 bases and J lost 4, with 8 bases in between. CDR3 residues: CASSSGFTGELFF. The CDR3 bases are TGTGCCAGCAGCTCGGGGTTCACCGGGGAGCTGTTTTTT. The complete variable domain, with remaining parts taken from reference TRBV3-1 and TRBJ2-2, reads DTAVSQTPKYLVTQMGNDKSIKCEQNLGHDTMYWYKQDSKKFLKIMFSYNNKELIINETVPNRFSPKSPDKAHLNLHINSLELGDSAVYFCASSSGFTGELFFGEGSRLTVL.

Ten or more counts support this clonotype. The V call is TRBV19, the J call TRBJ1-5; the match to TRBD1 covers 7 bases. J gave up 0 bases and V 6 bases, and 5 bases lay outside the gene matches. The CDR3 spans 15 residues. Germline V gene data show CDR1 as LNHDA and CDR2 as SQIVND (reference sequence). Here the CDR3 DNA reads TGTGCCAGTAGAGGCAGGGGGTATAGCAATCAGCCCCAGCATTTT. Its protein is CASRGRGYSNQPQHF.

The rearrangement joins TRBV7-2 to TRBJ2-7; TRBD1 matches at 9 bases. V shed 5 bases and J 4 bases; nucleotides not matched to a gene: 9. CDR3 length: 15 amino acids. Germline V gene lookup returns CDR1 SGHTA and CDR2 FQGNSA. The CDR3 is CASSAGTGHRYEQYV. The CDR3 DNA reads as TGTGCCAGCAGCGCTGGGACAGGGCATCGATACGAGCAGTACGTC.

This chain connects TRBV29-1 to TRBJ2-5; 8 bases match TRBD2. The CDR3 is 19 residues long. Germline V lookup: CDR1 SQVTM, CDR2 ANQGSEA. Germline trimming cut 0 bases from V and 5 bases from J; bases unmatched to any gene: 20. CDR3 sequence reads: CSVEDRGTGDTSGRETQYF. The DNA for the CDR3 is TGCAGCGTTGAAGACAGGGGCACCGGGGACACTAGCGGCCGGGAGACCCAGTACTTC.

The chain links TRBV29-1 to TRBJ2-7; 7 bases map to TRBD2. J gave up 7 bases and V 3 bases, and 15 bases lay outside the gene matches. The CDR3 is made up of 15 amino acids. CDR1 and CDR2 (germline): SQVTM, ANQGSEA. In nucleotides, the CDR3 is TGCAGCGTTGAGGGGAGGGACTACCGATACAATGAGCAGTACTTC. Amino acids: CSVEGRDYRYNEQYF.

There are many counts of this clonotype. The CDR3 DNA reads TGTGCCATCAGAGCGTCGGGGACAACGCCTAGGGAGCAGTACTTC. Translating gives CAIRASGTTPREQYF. The genes are TRBV10-3 and TRBJ2-7, with D possibly TRBD1 on 6 matching bases. The V end lost 6 bases, the J end lost 7 bases, and 22 bases lay between the germline ends. CDR1 ENHRY and CDR2 SYGVKD come from the germline V gene. This CDR3 has 15 residues.

This clonotype was seen a few times. The J gene is TRBJ2-5, the V gene TRBV7-2; D not resolved. The J call is in doubt because the DNA end fits TRBJ2-1 better. Germline-derived CDR1 and CDR2 are SGHTA and FQGNSA. CDR3 length: 12 residues. The CDR3 is CASSLAAGSQFF. The DNA for the CDR3 is TGTGCCAGCAGCTTAGCAGCAGGATCGCAGTTCTTC.

This clonotype was recorded many times. The V and J genes are TRBV4-1 and TRBJ2-7, with a possible D match to TRBD2 (5 bases). The V gene lost 3 bases and the J gene lost 7 bases, with 13 bases spanning the gap. Germline CDR1 MGHRA, CDR2 YSYEKL. This CDR3 contains 13 residues. The CDR3, as DNA: TGCGCCAGCAGCCACCCACTAGGCGAGGAGCAGTACTTC. It encodes CASSHPLGEEQYF.

J is TRBJ1-5 and V is TRBV6-1; 9 bases match TRBD1. V shed 4 bases and J 9 bases; nucleotides not matched to a gene: 10. Germline-derived CDR1 and CDR2 are MNHNS and SASEGT. The CDR3 runs to 15 residues. The CDR3 nucleotides read TGTGCCAGCAGTGGGGGGACAGGGTGGATGTCGCCCCAGCATTTT. Translation: CASSGGTGWMSPQHF.

This chain uses TRBV27 with TRBJ1-5; D not resolved. The germline CDR1 and CDR2 sequences are MNHEY and SMNVEV (reference sequence). V lost 6 bases and J 3 bases, leaving 18 bases between the germline ends. CDR3 length: 16 residues. This chain's CDR3 is CASSFLNSEINQPQHF. CDR3 nucleotide sequence: TGTGCCAGCAGCTTTTTAAACAGCGAGATCAATCAGCCCCAGCATTTT.

This chain joins TRBV20-1 and TRBJ2-1; D unresolved. The CDR3 runs to 15 residues. The germline V and J ends were trimmed by 3 bases and 0 bases, with 12 bases remaining between them. Germline V gives CDR1 DFQATT, CDR2 SNEGSKA (reference sequence). The CDR3 region is CSARVLAVSYNEQFF. CDR3 nucleotides: TGCAGTGCTAGGGTGCTTGCGGTCTCCTACAATGAGCAGTTCTTC.

About this clonotype: Lacking the conserved final phenylalanine or tryptophan, this CDR3 likely reflects a read error. The genes are TRBV7-2 and TRBJ1-2; maybe TRBD1 (5 bases). Germline CDR1 reads SGHTA; CDR2 reads FQGNSA. There are 13 residues in the CDR3. The V and J ends lost 5 bases and 8 bases respectively, with 15 bases between them. The CDR3 coding sequence is TGTGCCAGCAGCCCAGACGGGGGTATGGGCTACACCCTC. It translates to CASSPDGGMGYTL.